The TCR beta chain under discussion was sequenced for a study of siplizumab effects on memory and regulatory T cells. TCRdb keeps only in-frame clones here, not all; method: immunoSEQ multiplex PCR. This sample yields roughly 100,000 clones, of which under 95% are seen a single time; 0.32% belongs to the top ten. This clone was recorded only once. CDR1 is SNHLY and CDR2 is FYNNEI in the germline V gene. V lost 2 bases and J 1 base, leaving 6 bases between the germline ends. There are 14 residues in the CDR3. Material: CD4+ T cells sorted from blood. The clonotype was recovered from a human donor in good health. The chain couples TRBV2 to TRBJ1-5; D is unresolved. CDR3 in DNA: TGTGCCAGCAGTGAATCTGGGAGCAATCAGCCCCAGCATTTT. This sequence encodes CASSESGSNQPQHF. The full variable domain, rest sourced from reference TRBV2 and TRBJ1-5, is EPEVTQTPSHQVTQMGQEVILRCVPISNHLYFYWYRQILGQKVEFLVSFYNNEISEKSEIFDDQFSVERPDGSNFTLKIRSTKLEDSAMYFCASSESGSNQPQHFGDGTRLSIL.